Below are 28 T cell receptor beta chains sequenced from a single sample in a study of tumor and adjacent non-tumor tissue in lung cancer (dated by TCRdb to about 2018). The library was prepared using multiplex PCR. Sequencing relied on an Illumina HiSeq 2500. Following protocols modified from ARM-PCR, the researchers constructed TCRbeta libraries through three rounds of nested PCR with primers (Table S4). The public sequencing data were trimmed at Q25 with fastp and processed into clonotypes with MiXCR by TCRdb, which kept only in-frame beta chains. Each CDR3 protein appears once, grouped with its most common genes and DNA. The sample table lists under 150,000 distinct CDR3 sequences, around 67% of them with a count of one. The ten biggest clones cover about 20% of the sample. RNA was isolated from bulk, unsorted tissue, and RNA quality was assessed with a NanoDrop ND-1000 and an Agilent 2100. Sequenced: lung tumor tissue. All receptors derive from a man between 60 and 75 years old with small cell lung cancer.

The J gene is TRBJ2-5, the V gene TRBV6-2 or TRBV6-3; D might be TRBD1 (6 bases). Germline V gene lookup returns CDR1 MNHEY and CDR2 SVGEGT. The ends were cut back, 4 bases at V and 2 bases at J, with 14 bases in the middle. The CDR3 totals 15 residues. This CDR3 reads CASSSHPGAQETQYF. CDR3 coding DNA: TGTGCCAGCAGTTCCCATCCAGGGGCACAAGAGACCCAGTACTTC.

The chain links TRBV5-1 to TRBJ1-2, with 7 bases aligning to TRBD1. Germline loops: CDR1 SGHRS, CDR2 YFSETQ. CDR3 length: 15 amino acids. V lost 3 bases to trimming and J lost 0 bases; unmatched junction nucleotides: 5. CDR3 bases: TGCGCCAGCAGCTCATACAGGGGCACTAACTATGGCTACACCTTC. Amino acids: CASSSYRGTNYGYTF. Full variable domain (rest looked up from reference TRBV5-1 and TRBJ1-2): KAGVTQTPRYLIKTRGQQVTLSCSPISGHRSVSWYQQTPGQGLQFLFEYFSETQRNKGNFPGRFSGRQFSNSRSEMNVSTLELGDSALYLCASSSYRGTNYGYTFGSGTRLTVV.

As for this clonotype: In this CDR3 the conserved last residue, phenylalanine or tryptophan, is missing, so a read error is likely. The rearrangement links TRBV11-2 to TRBJ2-5, with a possible D match to TRBD2 (5 bases). Germline-derived CDR1 and CDR2 are SGHAT and FQNNGV. The ends were cut back, 0 bases at V and 11 bases at J, with 10 bases in the middle. This CDR3 spans 12 amino acids. The CDR3 sequence is CASSLDRDTQYL. DNA for the CDR3: TGTGCCAGCAGCTTAGATCGGGATACGCAGTACTTA.

The chain uses TRBV7-8 and TRBJ1-6; no reliable D call. V lost 5 bases, J lost 10 bases, and 12 bases lay in between. The CDR3 spans 13 residues. Germline V gene sequence: CDR1 SGHVS, CDR2 FQNEAQ. CDR3 DNA sequence: TGTGCCAGCAGCCCTCTATTTGGCTCACCCCTCCACTTT. It yields the protein CASSPLFGSPLHF.

The V call is TRBV12-3 or TRBV12-4, the J call TRBJ2-1, with TRBD2 matching over 10 bases. The V gene end was trimmed by 6 bases and the J gene end by 4 bases; junction bases not matched to a gene: 6. The CDR3 is made up of 15 amino acids. Here the CDR3 DNA reads TGTGCCAGCAGCACGACTAGCGGGTTTTACAATGAGCAGTTCTTC. Its protein is CASSTTSGFYNEQFF.

This clonotype was detected only once. At one of its ends the junction is not consistent with the germline gene, which may arise from a read error. This chain joins TRBV29-1 and TRBJ1-5; D is unresolved. Germline CDR1 is SQVTM and CDR2 is ANQGSEA. This CDR3 is 12 amino acids long. The CDR3 is CSVSDSDQPQHF. The CDR3 coding sequence is TGCAGCGTTTCGGATAGCGATCAGCCTCAGCATTTT. Full variable domain (missing parts from reference TRBV29-1 and TRBJ1-5): SAVISQKPSRDICQRGTSLTIQCQVDSQVTMMFWYRQQPGQSLTLIATANQGSEATYESGFVIDKFPISRPNLTFSTLTVSNMSPEDSSIYLCSVSDSDQPQHFGDGTRLSIL.

This clonotype showed up just once. At one end, the junction sequence differs from germline, possibly due to a read error. This chain uses TRBV14 with TRBJ1-1, with D perhaps matching TRBD1 (5 bases). The germline gives CDR1 SGHDN, CDR2 FVKESK. The CDR3 consists of 15 residues. The CDR3 loop is CASSPYPGGWTEASF. DNA for the CDR3: TGTGCCAGCAGCCCTTACCCCGGGGGTTGGACTGAAGCTTCCTTT. Combining the CDR3 with reference TRBV14 and TRBJ1-1 gives the whole variable domain EAGVTQFPSHSVIEKGQTVTLRCDPISGHDNLYWYRRVMGKEIKFLLHFVKESKQDESGMPNNRFLAERTGGTYSTLKVQPAELEDSGVYFCASSPYPGGWTEASFGQGTRLTVV.

This clonotype occurred many times. The chain combines TRBV6-5 with TRBJ1-2; 11 bases map to TRBD1. This CDR3 contains 17 residues. Germline trimming cut 6 bases from V and 2 bases from J; bases unmatched to any gene: 11. Germline CDR1 and CDR2: MNHEY and SVGAGI. CDR3 sequence (DNA): TGTGCCAGCAGGCCCGGGACAGGGGGTACTTCAAACTATGGCTACACCTTC. Amino acid sequence: CASRPGTGGTSNYGYTF.

This clonotype was observed a single time. At one end, the junction sequence differs from germline, possibly due to a read error. The chain uses TRBV30 and TRBJ1-3, with a possible D match to TRBD1 (6 bases). Germline values: CDR1 GTSNPN, CDR2 SVGIG (reference sequence). CDR3 length: 12 amino acids. The CDR3 region has the DNA TGTGCCTGGAGTACCACAGGGAACACCATACATTTT. Protein: CAWSTTGNTIHF. Full variable domain (remainder filled in from reference TRBV30 and TRBJ1-3): SQTIHQWPATLVQPVGSPLSLECTVEGTSNPNLYWYRQAAGRGLQLLFYSVGIGQISSEVPQNLSASRPQDRQFILSSKKLLLSDSGFYLCAWSTTGNTIHFGEGSWLTVV.

The J gene is TRBJ2-3, the V gene TRBV29-1; D remains ambiguous. Trimming took 3 bases from V and 1 from J, leaving 8 bases between them. Germline CDR1 is SQVTM and CDR2 is ANQGSEA. The CDR3 runs 13 residues. The CDR3 DNA follows: TGCAGCGTTGAGCCCGCAGGCACAGATACGCAGTATTTT. It yields the protein CSVEPAGTDTQYF.

There are a few counts of this clonotype. A much larger clone differs from this one at a single base, so this may be a read error. The chain carries TRBV11-3 and TRBJ2-6, with 11 bases aligning to TRBD1. V gave up 5 bases and J gave up 1 base; unmatched junction bases: 13. Germline loops: CDR1 SGHNT, CDR2 YENEEA. There are 20 residues in the CDR3. The CDR3 bases are TGTGCCAGCAGCACGGGACAGGGGGTCCCGATTGATTCTGGGGCCAACGTCCTGACTTTC. It yields the protein CASSTGQGVPIDSGANVLTF.

The chain uses TRBV5-1 and TRBJ1-1; unclear D gene. V was pared by 4 bases and J by 0 bases, with 7 bases between. The CDR3 is 13 residues long. Germline-derived CDR1 and CDR2 are SGHRS and YFSETQ. The DNA for the CDR3 is TGCGCCAGCAGCCTGGCTGTGAACACTGAAGCTTTCTTT. Translation gives CASSLAVNTEAFF.

Of note for this clonotype: The junction and the germline gene differ at one end; a read error may be behind it. V usage is TRBV11-2 and J usage is TRBJ2-1; D gene unclear. This CDR3 is built from 16 residues. Germline V CDR1 and CDR2: SGHAT, FQNNGV. CDR3 residues: CVSSLDGRLSYNEQFF. CDR3 nucleotides: TGTGTCAGCAGCTTAGACGGGCGGCTCTCTTATAATGAGCAGTTCTTC.

The table lists this clonotype with a few counts. This sequence may be a read error, since a much larger clone differs from it by one base. The CDR3 here is CSATDRAPENIQYF. CDR3 DNA: TGCAGTGCTACGGACAGGGCACCGGAAAACATTCAGTACTTC. The chain recombines TRBV20-1 with TRBJ2-4; 8 bases fit TRBD1. V was clipped by 4 bases and J by 5 bases; unmatched bases: 7. This CDR3 has 14 residues. Per the germline V gene, CDR1 is DFQATT and CDR2 is SNEGSKA (reference sequence).

This clonotype was counted a single time. Mismatch with germline at one junction end may stem from a read error. CDR3 DNA: TGCACTGCTAGCGATGCCCTTTTAGCGCACCAAGAGACCCAGTACTTC. Amino acid sequence: CTASDALLAHQETQYF. The chain employs TRBV20-1 and TRBJ2-5; D may be TRBD2 (6 bases). Germline values: CDR1 DFQATT, CDR2 SNEGSKA (reference sequence). The CDR3 runs 16 residues.

Worth noting for this clonotype: Since the CDR3 does not end with the conserved phenylalanine or tryptophan, this likely comes from a read error. The gene calls are TRBV6-5 and TRBJ2-2; D is unresolved. The V gene's germline CDR1 is MNHEY and CDR2 SVGAGI. The CDR3 is 15 amino acids. Trimming cost V 8 bases and J 0 bases, with 13 bases left between them. Here the CDR3 DNA reads TGTGCCAGCTGCGGCGTGGGTCCGAACACCGGGGAGCTGTTTTTA. It specifies CASCGVGPNTGELFL.

Turning to this clonotype: Mismatch with germline at one junction end may stem from a read error. The chain joins TRBV24-1 to TRBJ1-6; possible D gene TRBD1, 5 bases. The CDR3 covers 16 residues. The V gene's germline CDR1 is KGHDR and CDR2 SFDVKD. For the CDR3, the DNA is TGTGCCACCAGTGGAGACAGAAAGATACCTAATTCACCCCTACACTTT. Translating it yields CATSGDRKIPNSPLHF.

This clonotype was observed a handful of times. V usage is TRBV10-3 and J usage is TRBJ1-1; a possible D gene is TRBD1 (5 bases). Between the trimmed V and J ends, which lost 4 bases and 6 bases, there was a span of 15 bases. Germline V CDR1 and CDR2: ENHRY, SYGVKD. The CDR3 extends over 14 amino acids. The CDR3 region has the DNA TGTGCCATCAGTGTGGGACTGGAGATAGCTGAAGCTTTCTTT. It specifies CAISVGLEIAEAFF.

This clonotype occurred many times. CDR3 amino acids: CASSFLGLTGYNEQFF. CDR3 coding DNA: TGTGCCAGCAGTTTTCTCGGACTAACGGGGTACAATGAGCAGTTCTTC. The gene calls are TRBV28 and TRBJ2-1; possible D gene TRBD2, 6 bases. Germline assignment: CDR1 MDHEN and CDR2 SYDVKM. Trimming removed 3 bases from V and 4 bases from J, with 16 bases in between. This CDR3 spans 16 amino acids.

Points on this clonotype: It is likely a read error, because the conserved phenylalanine at the end of the CDR3 is missing. The rearrangement joins TRBV11-2 to TRBJ2-7; no definite D call. Deletions cut 5 bases from V and 5 bases from J, with 19 bases between. Looked up from germline, CDR1 is SGHAT and CDR2 is FQNNGV. The CDR3 is 15 amino acids. For the CDR3, the DNA is TGTGCCAGCAGCCTAACAGTTGGGTTATCCAACGAGCAGTACCTC. Encoded protein: CASSLTVGLSNEQYL.

As DNA, the CDR3 is TGCAGCGCAGCCCGGTCCGCGAACACCGGGGAGCTGTTTTTT. Its protein product is CSAARSANTGELFF. The chain combines TRBV29-1 with TRBJ2-2; D unclear. Trimming took 7 bases from V and 0 from J, leaving 12 bases between them. CDR1 is SQVTM and CDR2 is ANQGSEA in the germline V gene. The CDR3 has 14 amino acids.

This clonotype appeared many times. The genes are TRBV11-1 and TRBJ2-7; maybe TRBD2 (7 bases). Germline-derived CDR1 and CDR2 are SGHAT and FQDESV (reference sequence). Trimming shortened V by 5 bases and J by 6 bases, and 20 bases separated the two germline ends. CDR3 length equals 15 residues. The DNA for the CDR3 is TGTGCCAGCAGCCCAAAAGGGGGGGAAGACCGCGAGCAGTACTTC. Translation: CASSPKGGEDREQYF.

Worth noting for this clonotype: At one of its ends the junction is not consistent with the germline gene, which may arise from a read error. The CDR3 DNA follows: TGCAGTGCCGGACACAGAAACAGCGGGGAGCTGTTTTTT. Its translation is CSAGHRNSGELFF. The genes are TRBV20-1 and TRBJ2-2; D perhaps matches TRBD1 (5 bases). In germline, CDR1 is DFQATT, CDR2 SNEGSKA (reference sequence). This CDR3 contains 13 residues.

Concerning this clonotype itself: One end of the junction varies from germline; a read error may be responsible. The chain employs TRBV24-1 and TRBJ2-1; D perhaps matches TRBD1 (5 bases). This CDR3 comprises 14 residues. Germline CDR1 KGHDR, CDR2 SFDVKD. The CDR3: CATSGPGWYKEQFF. The CDR3 coding sequence is TGTGCCACCAGTGGTCCAGGGTGGTACAAAGAGCAGTTCTTC.

With respect to this clonotype: The junction does not match germline at one end; this may be a read error. This chain connects TRBV11-2 to TRBJ2-1; D may be TRBD2 (5 bases). CDR1 SGHAT and CDR2 FQNNGV come from the germline V gene. The CDR3 loop spans 16 amino acids. This CDR3 reads CAGSIARARGSGEHFF. Here the CDR3 DNA reads TGTGCCGGCAGCATCGCCCGGGCCCGAGGGAGCGGTGAGCATTTCTTC.

On this clonotype: One end of the junction varies from germline; a read error may be responsible. This sequence joins TRBV30 and TRBJ2-4, with D perhaps TRBD1 (5 bases). Germline V lookup: CDR1 GTSNPN, CDR2 SVGIG (reference sequence). This CDR3 is built from 14 residues. Written as DNA, the CDR3 is TGTGCCTGGAGTGTACAGGTAGCCAAAAATATTCAGTACTTC. Translation: CAWSVQVAKNIQYF.

This clonotype has a single count. Possible read error: a much larger clone is one base away. The chain recombines TRBV6-6 with TRBJ1-2, with a tentative D call TRBD1 (5 bases). The germline V gene has CDR1 MNHNY and CDR2 SVGAGI (reference sequence). V lost 5 bases, J lost 7 bases, and 8 bases lay in between. CDR3 length equals 11 residues. The CDR3 DNA reads as TGTGCCAGCAGTGGGGCGTTTGGCTACACCTTC. Translation: CASSGAFGYTF.

A remark on this clonotype: A much larger clone differs by one base, so this may be a read error. This sequence joins TRBV29-1 and TRBJ2-3; 9 nucleotides match TRBD2. Germline lookup yields CDR1 SQVTM and CDR2 ANQGSEA. This CDR3 is built from 15 residues. With V trimmed by 8 bases and J by 1 base, 10 bases remained unmatched. CDR3 sequence (DNA): TGCAGCCCTAGGGTTAGCGGGGGACGCACAGATACGCAGTATTTT. Translation gives CSPRVSGGRTDTQYF.